This TCR beta chain was found in a study of T cells in Graves' hyperthyroidism and ophthalmopathy (dated by TCRdb to about 2019). About the full investigation: Peripheral blood samples were taken at the time of initial diagnosis, prior to any treatment. To identify TCR V-J signatures that set the groups apart, the researchers used a discovery cohort of 100 patients, made up of around 42 with Graves' ophthalmopathy and approximately 57 with stable Graves' hyperthyroidism. Whether ophthalmopathy could be predicted prospectively was tested in an independent validation cohort made up of 18 to 20 hyperthyroidism patients plus 17 patients who later progressed to ophthalmopathy. The approximately 90 discovery patients were randomly split 7:3 into training and test sets. In about 6 Graves' hyperthyroidism patients, the study also compared T-cell repertoires from thyroid tissue with T-cell repertoires from blood. Following sampling, methimazole starting at 30 mg daily was given to hyperthyroidism patients, and high-dose intravenous methylprednisolone was given to ophthalmopathy patients. TCR Vbeta CDR3 sequencing of 130 to 150 peripheral blood samples (over 40 ophthalmopathy, 75 hyperthyroidism and around 17 progressor patients) is reported in the paper. Paper-wide results and their limitations: Sample size was not statistically predetermined, and investigators were not blinded to group allocation. In validation, progression to ophthalmopathy was predicted by the model with 55% to 71% sensitivity and 72.22% specificity, a median of approximately 6.5 months before onset. A model built on a 13 V-J signature distinguished ophthalmopathy from stable hyperthyroidism, reaching around 90% sensitivity and 81.08% specificity in cross-validation and 80%/75% in testing. Blood samples also contained most of the expanded thyroid clonotypes (frequency above 0.001), which suggests that blood repertoires may reflect thyroid immune responses.

This clonotype came up many times. This receptor's antigen is unknown. Base qualities are not at hand, and no much larger clone is one base apart. Ophthalmopathy patients had moderately to severely active disease, Clinical Activity Score of at least 3, NOSPECS grade of at least 4, and duration under 3 months. The study excluded patients with uncontrolled infections, other autoimmune diseases, pregnancy or lactation. Clinical symptoms, serum thyroxine and TRAb, thyroid ultrasound, and orbital computed tomography formed the basis for the diagnoses. PBMCs were isolated from 8 to 10 ml of fresh peripheral blood by Ficoll-Paque density gradient centrifugation. Total RNA was extracted using Trizol reagent, and RNA quality was assessed on an Agilent 2100 Bioanalyzer. The TCR beta CDR3 regions were amplified from RNA transcripts. The TCR CDR3 was subjected to a first round of RT-PCR using the HTBI primer set and the Qiagen OneStep RT-PCR kit. Libraries were constructed in a second round of multiplex PCR, after which size selection and purification were performed. Sequencing of the libraries was done on an Illumina HiSeq2000 using paired-end 100 bp reads. Per the original workflow: Raw data were processed with SOAPnuke, discarding reads with adapters, uncalled bases, mean Phred below 15, or no exact constant-primer or identifier match. COPE v1.2.5 was used to merge high-quality paired reads, and clonotypes were defined as unique nucleotide sequences. Clonotypes were aligned to IMGT TRBV, TRBD and TRBJ reference segments using MiTCR v1.1. Analysis was restricted to V-J combinations with a frequency above 0.0001, which covered 99.2% of repertoires. A TCS score was defined as the ratio between F50 (clonal expansion) and ExV (chaos), using BLOSUM62-based TCRdist between CDR3 peptides within each V-J. Welch's t-statistics and random forest reduced some 510 V-J features to 10 to 15, which were used in a naive Bayes classifier (R e1071). TCRdb reanalyzed the raw reads on its own, using fastp at Q25 for trimming and MiXCR for clone calling, and kept in-frame beta chains. Every CDR3 protein is listed once, alongside the most common genes and DNA of its rows. TCRdb's processing, not the study's, gives the V and J calls here. Present in this sample are about 500,000 distinct CDR3 sequences, around 15% of which were seen just once. The ten largest clones capture 25% to 35% of the sample.

The germline ends are 4 bases apart after V is trimmed by 1 base and J by 1 base. CDR3 length: 14 amino acids, cysteine to phenylalanine. Just the 42-base CDR3 DNA is kept, in frame starting at base 1. This receptor was taken from a young woman with Graves' ophthalmopathy. The sequencing sample was made of blood. The chain is made from TRBV12-3 or TRBV12-4 and TRBJ2-2; the D gene is unclear. In nucleotide form, the sequence is TGTGCCAGCAGTTTAGACAGGAACACCGGGGAGCTGTTTTTT. It codes for CASSLDRNTGELFF.